This T cell receptor beta chain derives from a study of Tregs in tolerant kidney transplant recipients. Recipients received nonmyeloablative bone marrow transplants from related graft donors, with transient mixed chimerism. Unstimulated regulatory T cells (CD4+CD25+CD127-), CD4+CD25- non-regulatory cells, CD4 and CD8 cells were FACS-sorted from thawed PBMCs. Libraries were prepared by immunoSEQ multiplex PCR; TCRdb keeps only in-frame clonotypes and omits some of them. The sample lists 65,000 or so clones; more than 70% were seen once. A word on this clone: Its antigen is not identified.

V lost 3 bases, J lost 1 base, and 10 bases stayed unmatched. Germline CDR1 and CDR2: SQVTM and ANQGSEA. This CDR3 is built from 16 residues. Whole-study results and caveats: Donor-specific Treg expansion exceeded global Treg expansion in tolerant patients, suggesting antigen drive.

The source is a human patient who received a combined kidney and bone marrow transplant. Some T cells may be provided by the graft donor. The chain employs TRBV29-1 and TRBJ2-7; 9 nucleotides match TRBD1. The sequences come from CD4+ T cells from blood (PBMCs), collected 6 months after the transplant. The CDR3 loop reads CSVEKPGQGGSYEQYF. As DNA, the CDR3 is TGCAGCGTTGAGAAACCGGGACAGGGCGGTTCCTACGAGCAGTACTTC.